These 28 T cell receptor beta chains share one sample of origin, sequenced in a study of blood T cell repertoires in COVID-19. TCRdb keeps only in-frame clones here, not all; method: immunoSEQ multiplex PCR. This table holds about 89,000 clones, 80% found once. Sequenced material: peripheral blood. These receptors all stem from a woman older than 75 with acute or convalescent COVID-19.

The chain links TRBV4-1 to TRBJ2-1; 10 bases are shared with TRBD2. The J segment lost 12 bases and the V segment lost 1 base, leaving 9 bases of the junction unmatched. Germline CDR1 reads MGHRA; CDR2 reads YSYEKL. This CDR3 comprises 15 residues. CDR3: CASSQVPSGSGWQFF. The CDR3 nucleotides are TGCGCCAGCAGCCAAGTTCCTAGCGGGAGTGGTTGGCAGTTCTTC.

In its sample, this clone was seen once. The chain uses TRBV7-9 and TRBJ2-5; 7 nucleotides match TRBD1. CDR3 length: 13 residues. Trimming took 5 bases from V and 5 from J; bases not matched to a gene: 5. Germline V gene sequence: CDR1 SEHNR, CDR2 FQNEAQ (reference sequence). For the CDR3, the DNA is TGTGCCAGCAGCAGACAGGGCCTGGAGACCCAGTACTTC. This gives the protein CASSRQGLETQYF. Variable domain in full (rest from reference TRBV7-9 and TRBJ2-5): DTGVSQNPRHKITKRGQNVTFRCDPISEHNRLYWYRQTLGQGPEFLTYFQNEAQLEKSRLLSDRFSAERPKGSFSTLEIQRTEQGDSAMYLCASSRQGLETQYFGPGTRLLVL.

The chain has TRBV27 and TRBJ2-2, with 8 bases aligning to TRBD1. CDR3 length equals 15 residues. Germline CDR1 and CDR2: MNHEY and SMNVEV (reference sequence). After removal of 5 bases from V and 6 bases from J, the junction contained 8 bases not matched to a gene. In DNA form, the CDR3 reads TGTGCCAGCAGTGGAAAGACAGGGGTGTCCGGGGAGCTGTTTTTT. Its translation is CASSGKTGVSGELFF.

As regards this clone: Distinct nucleotide sequences in the sample also encode this CDR3. DNA of the CDR3: TGTGCCAGCAGCGTAGGAACGGGAGGCACCGGGGAGCTGTTTTTT. Translated, it gives CASSVGTGGTGELFF. The V and J genes are TRBV9 and TRBJ2-2; 7 bases map to TRBD2. CDR3 length equals 15 residues. Germline V lookup: CDR1 SGDLS, CDR2 YYNGEE. V dropped 0 bases and J dropped 4; count of bases not matched to a gene: 3.

This chain uses TRBV5-6 with TRBJ1-2; TRBD1 aligns across 7 bases. Trimming at V came to 4 bases and at J to 4 bases, leaving 10 bases not matched to a gene. The V gene's germline CDR1 is SGHDT and CDR2 YYEEEE. The CDR3 totals 15 residues. In DNA form, the CDR3 reads TGTGCCAGCAGCCGTAGACAGGGAATGAGCTATGGCTACACCTTC. It specifies CASSRRQGMSYGYTF. The variable domain in full, completed from reference TRBV5-6 and TRBJ1-2, reads DAGVTQSPTHLIKTRGQQVTLRCSPKSGHDTVSWYQQALGQGPQFIFQYYEEEERQRGNFPDRFSGHQFPNYSSELNVNALLLGDSALYLCASSRRQGMSYGYTFGSGTRLTVV.

The genes are TRBV30 and TRBJ2-2, with D possibly being TRBD1 (5 bases). V shed 4 bases and J shed 6 bases, with 12 bases lying between them. This CDR3 spans 13 amino acids. Germline V gene lookup returns CDR1 GTSNPN and CDR2 SVGIG (reference sequence). The chain's CDR3 is CAWTHLGAGELFF. The DNA of the CDR3 is TGTGCCTGGACTCACCTAGGGGCCGGGGAGCTGTTTTTT.

V usage is TRBV29-1 and J usage is TRBJ2-1; TRBD1 matches 7 bases. The V segment lost 4 bases and the J segment 3 bases; nucleotides outside the gene matches: 12. This CDR3 spans 16 amino acids. Germline V gene data show CDR1 as SQVTM and CDR2 as ANQGSEA. The CDR3 DNA reads TGCAGCGTTGTGGGGCATGAGGGGGCCGGCTACAATGAGCAGTTCTTC. Residues: CSVVGHEGAGYNEQFF.

This clone was recorded once. V usage is TRBV7-9 and J usage is TRBJ2-5, with TRBD2 as a possible D gene (5 bases). Per germline, CDR1 SEHNR and CDR2 FQNEAQ (reference sequence). CDR3 length: 14 residues. V lost 3 bases to trimming and J lost 2 bases, with 10 bases between them. CDR3 DNA: TGTGCCAGCAGCTTCGGGAACGGACAAGAGACCCAGTACTTC. Amino acids: CASSFGNGQETQYF.

This clone came up many times. The chain employs TRBV20-1 and TRBJ1-2; D might be TRBD1 (5 bases). The V gene's germline CDR1 is DFQATT and CDR2 SNEGSKA (reference sequence). This CDR3 region has 11 residues. In DNA form, the CDR3 reads TGCAGCCCGCCTGGGGGGGGTGGCTACACCTTC. It codes for CSPPGGGGYTF.

The chain couples TRBV5-6 to TRBJ2-7; D gene unclear. There are 15 residues in the CDR3. Trimming took 0 bases from V and 3 from J, leaving 13 bases between them. Germline lookup yields CDR1 SGHDT and CDR2 YYEEEE. The CDR3 nucleotides are TGTGCCAGCAGCTTGGTAGGTTACAGCTTCTACGAGCAGTACTTC. This gives the protein CASSLVGYSFYEQYF. The full variable domain, its missing parts supplied by reference TRBV5-6 and TRBJ2-7, is DAGVTQSPTHLIKTRGQQVTLRCSPKSGHDTVSWYQQALGQGPQFIFQYYEEEERQRGNFPDRFSGHQFPNYSSELNVNALLLGDSALYLCASSLVGYSFYEQYFGPGTRLTVT.

J is TRBJ2-5 and V is TRBV7-9; unclear D gene. From germline, CDR1 is SEHNR and CDR2 FQNEAQ (reference sequence). Trimming pared 3 bases from V and 0 bases from J, leaving 8 bases between. The CDR3 has 14 residues. The CDR3 protein is CASSFYEDQETQYF. As DNA, the CDR3 is TGTGCCAGCAGCTTCTATGAGGACCAAGAGACCCAGTACTTC.

The table lists this clone with a count of one. Here the CDR3 DNA reads TGTGCCAGCAGACAGGATTGGGATCAGCCCCAGCATTTT. Translating it yields CASRQDWDQPQHF. The chain uses TRBV27 and TRBJ1-5; D may be TRBD1 (5 bases). V was pared by 6 bases and J by 5 bases, with 11 bases between. Germline lookup yields CDR1 MNHEY and CDR2 SMNVEV (reference sequence). The CDR3 spans 13 residues.

This chain uses TRBV18 with TRBJ1-3; D unresolved. Germline lookup yields CDR1 KGHSH and CDR2 LQKENI. V lost 3 bases and J 0 bases, leaving 12 bases between the germline ends. There are 16 residues in the CDR3. The CDR3 nucleotides are TGTGCCAGCTCACCTCCCCCCAAACTCTCTGGAAACACCATATATTTT. This gives the protein CASSPPPKLSGNTIYF.

The chain has TRBV14 and TRBJ2-1, with D perhaps TRBD2 (5 bases). V lost 4 bases to trimming and J lost 3 bases, with 7 bases between them. Germline values: CDR1 SGHDN, CDR2 FVKESK. This CDR3 is 13 amino acids long. CDR3 sequence (DNA): TGTGCCAGCAGCCGTACTAGCTACAATGAGCAGTTCTTC. Amino acids: CASSRTSYNEQFF.

CDR3 region: CASTLHGGSRDEQYF. CDR3 bases: TGTGCCAGCACCCTTCACGGGGGAAGTAGGGACGAGCAGTACTTC. V gene TRBV6-6 combines with J gene TRBJ2-7; tentative D call: TRBD2 (6 bases). The germline V gene has CDR1 MNHNY and CDR2 SVGAGI (reference sequence). The CDR3 runs to 15 residues. V was cut by 7 bases and J by 5 bases, with 21 bases left in between.

This chain connects TRBV2 to TRBJ2-1; TRBD2 matches at 7 bases. V trimming: 6 bases; J trimming: 0 bases; junction bases outside the gene matches: 5. This CDR3 contains 15 residues. Germline V lookup: CDR1 SNHLY, CDR2 FYNNEI. The CDR3 sequence is CASSGSGGSYNEQFF. CDR3 nucleotides: TGTGCCAGCAGCGGGTCGGGGGGCTCCTACAATGAGCAGTTCTTC.

The rearrangement uses TRBV10-3 and TRBJ1-3; TRBD1 aligns across 7 bases. The CDR3 contains 15 residues. Trimming took 2 bases from V and 6 from J; bases not matched to a gene: 7. The germline gives CDR1 ENHRY, CDR2 SYGVKD. CDR3 bases: TGTGCCATCAGTGAGGCCGGGGACAGACTAAACACCATATATTTT. Its translation is CAISEAGDRLNTIYF.

The V call is TRBV7-9, the J call TRBJ1-6; 11 nucleotides line up with TRBD1. In germline, CDR1 is SEHNR, CDR2 FQNEAQ (reference sequence). V lost 6 bases to trimming and J lost 14 bases; unmatched junction nucleotides: 12. There are 15 residues in the CDR3. The CDR3 region has the DNA TGTGCCAGCAGACCAACCGGGACAGGGGGTGAGGCCCTCCACTTT. This codes for CASRPTGTGGEALHF.

This clone has only a few counts. The CDR3 spells CASSGGGGYGYTF. The DNA of the CDR3 is TGTGCCAGCAGTGGCGGGGGCGGTTATGGCTACACCTTC. The V gene is TRBV25-1, the J gene TRBJ1-2; D possibly corresponds to TRBD1 (6 bases). V lost 4 bases, J lost 5 bases, and 11 bases lay in between. The germline V gene encodes CDR1 MGHDK and CDR2 SYGVNS. The CDR3 covers 13 residues.

This clone came up once. DNA for the CDR3: TGCGCCAGCAGCTCGGGGACAGGTCCGTCCGGGGCCAACGTCCTGACTTTC. Its translation: CASSSGTGPSGANVLTF. The chain carries TRBV5-1 and TRBJ2-6; TRBD1 aligns across 8 bases. J gave up 4 bases and V 3 bases, and 9 bases lay outside the gene matches. CDR1 is SGHRS, CDR2 YFSETQ, per germline. The CDR3 extends over 17 amino acids.

The chain employs TRBV27 and TRBJ2-3; D ambiguous. From germline, CDR1 is MNHEY and CDR2 SMNVEV (reference sequence). Trimming shortened V by 5 bases and J by 8 bases, and 17 bases separated the two germline ends. The CDR3 sequence is 14 residues long. CDR3 residues: CASSPEPPDGTQYF. The CDR3 DNA reads as TGTGCCAGCAGTCCCGAACCCCCAGATGGTACGCAGTATTTT.

This chain joins TRBV6-1 and TRBJ2-1; 12 bases agree with TRBD2. CDR3 length equals 14 residues. Germline CDR1 reads MNHNS; CDR2 reads SASEGT. Losses at the gene ends were 2 bases for V and 7 bases for J; bases not matched to a gene: 0. CDR3 residues: CASSELAGGNEQFF. The CDR3 DNA reads as TGTGCCAGCAGTGAACTAGCGGGAGGGAATGAGCAGTTCTTC.

The rearrangement links TRBV18 to TRBJ2-1; weak D call: TRBD2 (6 bases). The CDR3 runs 15 residues. V was clipped by 3 bases and J by 9 bases, with 18 bases between them. Germline V CDR1 and CDR2: KGHSH, LQKENI. The CDR3 spells CASSPDRLDSGEQFF. The DNA of the CDR3 is TGTGCCAGCTCACCCGATAGACTAGATTCCGGTGAGCAGTTCTTC.

The chain joins TRBV7-8 to TRBJ1-1, with D possibly TRBD1 on 5 matching bases. This CDR3 is 15 amino acids long. Germline CDR1 reads SGHVS; CDR2 reads FQNEAQ. V was cut by 3 bases and J by 0 bases, with 11 bases left in between. The CDR3 coding sequence is TGTGCCAGCAGCTTGGGGGGGAAGTTGAACACTGAAGCTTTCTTT. This codes for CASSLGGKLNTEAFF.

In its sample, this clone was seen a few times. The V call is TRBV5-1, the J call TRBJ2-1; 11 bases map to TRBD2. The CDR3 consists of 14 residues. Losses at the gene ends were 4 bases for V and 10 bases for J; bases not matched to a gene: 7. The germline gives CDR1 SGHRS, CDR2 YFSETQ. CDR3 nucleotide sequence: TGCGCCAGCAGCAGTCTAGCGGGGGGCCCCGAGCAGTTCTTC. As protein: CASSSLAGGPEQFF. The entire variable domain, with the rest obtained from reference TRBV5-1 and TRBJ2-1, is as follows: KAGVTQTPRYLIKTRGQQVTLSCSPISGHRSVSWYQQTPGQGLQFLFEYFSETQRNKGNFPGRFSGRQFSNSRSEMNVSTLELGDSALYLCASSSLAGGPEQFFGPGTRLTVL.

The J gene is TRBJ2-5, the V gene TRBV5-1; TRBD2 matches at 7 bases. V was clipped by 4 bases and J by 5 bases; unmatched bases: 11. This CDR3 is 15 amino acids long. CDR1 is SGHRS and CDR2 is YFSETQ in the germline V gene. The CDR3 DNA sequence: TGCGCCAGCAGCGGGGGGGACCGAAACCGGGAGACCCAGTACTTC. Its protein is CASSGGDRNRETQYF.

CDR3 DNA sequence: TGTGCCAGCAGTGAAGAAGGGGGGGGGCCCTACAATGAGCAGTTCTTC. Encoded protein: CASSEEGGGPYNEQFF. This chain connects TRBV6-1 to TRBJ2-1; a possible D gene is TRBD2 (7 bases). Germline V gene lookup returns CDR1 MNHNS and CDR2 SASEGT. CDR3 length: 16 amino acids. Trimming removed 1 base at V and 2 bases at J, with 12 bases between.

The gene calls are TRBV25-1 and TRBJ2-7; maybe TRBD2 (7 bases). V was clipped by 8 bases and J by 1 base, with 18 bases between them. CDR1 is MGHDK and CDR2 is SYGVNS in the germline V gene. This CDR3 spans 15 amino acids. CDR3 sequence: CASAPGGHRSYEQYF. DNA of the CDR3: TGTGCCAGCGCGCCCGGGGGGCACCGATCCTACGAGCAGTACTTC.